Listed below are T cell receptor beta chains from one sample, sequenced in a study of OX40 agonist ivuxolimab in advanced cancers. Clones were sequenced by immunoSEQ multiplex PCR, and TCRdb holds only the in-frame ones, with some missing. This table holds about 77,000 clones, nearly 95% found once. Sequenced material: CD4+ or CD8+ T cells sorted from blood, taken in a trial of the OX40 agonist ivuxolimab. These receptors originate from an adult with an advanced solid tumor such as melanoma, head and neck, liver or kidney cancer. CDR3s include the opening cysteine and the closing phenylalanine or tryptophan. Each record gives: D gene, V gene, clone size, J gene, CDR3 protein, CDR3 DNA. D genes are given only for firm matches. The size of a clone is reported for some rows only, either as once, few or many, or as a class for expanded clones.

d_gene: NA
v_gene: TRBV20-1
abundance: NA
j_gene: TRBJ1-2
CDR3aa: CSAGGDTF
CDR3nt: TGCAGTGCTGGCGGGGACACCTTC

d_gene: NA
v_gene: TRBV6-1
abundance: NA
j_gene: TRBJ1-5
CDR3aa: CASRAASNQPQHF
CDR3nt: TGTGCCAGCAGGGCCGCTAGCAATCAGCCCCAGCATTTT

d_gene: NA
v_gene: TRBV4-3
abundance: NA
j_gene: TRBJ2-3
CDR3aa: CASSQFAGGTSTDTQYF
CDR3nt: TGCGCCAGCAGCCAATTTGCAGGGGGGACAAGCACAGATACGCAGTATTTT

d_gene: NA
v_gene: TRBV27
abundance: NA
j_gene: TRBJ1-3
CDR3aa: CASSLVGSLAGNTIYF
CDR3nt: TGTGCCAGCAGTTTGGTGGGAAGTTTGGCCGGAAACACCATATATTTT

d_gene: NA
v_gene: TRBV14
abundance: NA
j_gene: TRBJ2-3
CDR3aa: CASSQGELTPHDTQYF
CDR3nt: TGTGCCAGCAGCCAAGGGGAACTAACCCCCCACGATACGCAGTATTTT

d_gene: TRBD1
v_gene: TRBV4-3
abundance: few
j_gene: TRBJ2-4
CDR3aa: CASSLSDRASDIQYF
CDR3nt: TGCGCCAGCAGCCTCTCGGACAGGGCTAGCGACATTCAGTACTTC

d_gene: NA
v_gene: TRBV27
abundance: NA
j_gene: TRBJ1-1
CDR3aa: CASSFAGATEAFF
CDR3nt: TGTGCCAGCAGTTTCGCTGGGGCGACTGAAGCTTTCTTT

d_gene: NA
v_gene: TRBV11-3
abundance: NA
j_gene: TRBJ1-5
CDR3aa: CASSLGRGGWQPQHF
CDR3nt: TGTGCCAGCAGCTTAGGCCGGGGGGGTTGGCAGCCCCAGCATTTT

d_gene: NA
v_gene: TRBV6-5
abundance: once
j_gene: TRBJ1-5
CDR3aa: CASSVGGEGQPQHF
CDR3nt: TGTGCCAGCAGTGTAGGGGGGGAGGGTCAGCCCCAGCATTTT

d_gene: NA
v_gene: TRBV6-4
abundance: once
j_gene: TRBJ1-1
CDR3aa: CASSEDGRVNTEAFF
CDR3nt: TGTGCCAGCAGTGAAGACGGCAGGGTGAACACTGAAGCTTTCTTT

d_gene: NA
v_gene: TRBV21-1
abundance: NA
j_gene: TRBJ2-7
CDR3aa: CASSMDRPKQYF
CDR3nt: TGTGCCAGCAGCATGGACAGGCCTAAGCAGTACTTC

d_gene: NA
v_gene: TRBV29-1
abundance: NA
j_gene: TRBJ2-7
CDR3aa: CSVEYTRAPYEQYF
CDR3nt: TGCAGCGTTGAATATACCCGGGCCCCCTACGAGCAGTACTTC

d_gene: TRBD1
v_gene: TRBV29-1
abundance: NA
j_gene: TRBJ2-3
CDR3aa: CSVEDPRDRAADTQYF
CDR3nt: TGCAGCGTTGAAGATCCCAGGGACAGGGCGGCAGATACGCAGTATTTT

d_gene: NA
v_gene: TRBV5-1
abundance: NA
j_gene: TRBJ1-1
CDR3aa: CASSSSGRRVAFF
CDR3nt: TGCGCCAGCAGCTCGTCGGGTCGCAGGGTGGCTTTCTTT

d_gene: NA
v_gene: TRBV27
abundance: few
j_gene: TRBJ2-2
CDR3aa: CASSLGYPSTGELFF
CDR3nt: TGTGCCAGCAGTTTAGGGTACCCCAGCACCGGGGAGCTGTTTTTT

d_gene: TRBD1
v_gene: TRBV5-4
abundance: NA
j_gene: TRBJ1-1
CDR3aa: CASSPPGQGWTEAFF
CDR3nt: TGTGCCAGCAGCCCGCCGGGACAGGGATGGACTGAAGCTTTCTTT

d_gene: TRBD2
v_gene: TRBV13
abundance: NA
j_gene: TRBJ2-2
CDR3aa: CASTIAGGPTGELFF
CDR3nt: TGTGCCAGCACCATAGCGGGAGGGCCGACCGGGGAGCTGTTTTTT

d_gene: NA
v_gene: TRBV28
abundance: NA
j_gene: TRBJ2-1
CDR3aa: CASSLPARGEQFF
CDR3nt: TGTGCCAGCAGTTTACCGGCTAGGGGCGAGCAGTTCTTC

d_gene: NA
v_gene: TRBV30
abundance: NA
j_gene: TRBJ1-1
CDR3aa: CAWSVGVVNTEAFF
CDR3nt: TGTGCCTGGAGTGTCGGGGTAGTGAACACTGAAGCTTTCTTT

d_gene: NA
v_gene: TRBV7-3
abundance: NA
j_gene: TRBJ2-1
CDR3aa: CASSSGQPLGDEQFF
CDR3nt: TGTGCCAGCAGCTCAGGACAACCTCTTGGGGATGAGCAGTTCTTC

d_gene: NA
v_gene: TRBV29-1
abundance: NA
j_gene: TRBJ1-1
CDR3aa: CSVEVGNTEAFF
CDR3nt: TGCAGCGTCGAAGTTGGGAACACTGAAGCTTTCTTT

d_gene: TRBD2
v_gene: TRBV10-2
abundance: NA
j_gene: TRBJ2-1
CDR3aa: CASSESSSGEQFF
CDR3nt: TGCGCCAGCAGTGAGTCTTCTAGCGGAGAGCAGTTCTTC

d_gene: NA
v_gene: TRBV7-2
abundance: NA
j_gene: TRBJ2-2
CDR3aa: CASSLRSSLTGELFF
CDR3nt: TGTGCCAGCAGCTTAAGGTCCTCCCTCACCGGGGAGCTGTTTTTT

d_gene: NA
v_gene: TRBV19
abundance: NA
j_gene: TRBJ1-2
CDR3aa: CASSSNTQPNYGYTF
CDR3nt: TGTGCCAGTAGCTCCAATACCCAACCTAACTATGGCTACACCTTC

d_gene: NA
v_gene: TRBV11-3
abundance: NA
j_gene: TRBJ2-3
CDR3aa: CASSLVGTTDTQYF
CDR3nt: TGTGCCAGCAGCTTAGTGGGGACAACAGATACGCAGTATTTT

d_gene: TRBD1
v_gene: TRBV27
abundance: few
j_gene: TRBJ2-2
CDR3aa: CASSPRTGNTGELFF
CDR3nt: TGTGCCAGCAGTCCCCGGACAGGAAACACCGGGGAGCTGTTTTTT

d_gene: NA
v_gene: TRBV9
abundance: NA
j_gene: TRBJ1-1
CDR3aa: CASTQWGGPNTEAFF
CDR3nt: TGTGCCAGCACCCAATGGGGCGGACCGAACACTGAAGCTTTCTTT

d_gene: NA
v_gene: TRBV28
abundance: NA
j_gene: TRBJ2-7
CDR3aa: CASSFAGTYEQYF
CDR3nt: TGTGCCAGCAGTTTCGCAGGGACGTACGAGCAGTACTTC

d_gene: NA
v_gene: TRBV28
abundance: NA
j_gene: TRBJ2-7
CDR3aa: CASSATRGGGNEQYF
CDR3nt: TGTGCCAGCAGTGCCACCCGTGGGGGCGGGAACGAGCAGTACTTC

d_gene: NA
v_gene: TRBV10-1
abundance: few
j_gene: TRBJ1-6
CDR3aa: CASSEDVVNSPLHF
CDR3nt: TGCGCCAGCAGTGAGGATGTAGTGAATTCACCCCTCCACTTT

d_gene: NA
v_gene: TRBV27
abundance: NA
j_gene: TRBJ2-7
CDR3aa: CASSLSGRSEQYF
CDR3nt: TGTGCCAGCAGTTTATCGGGCAGATCCGAGCAGTACTTC

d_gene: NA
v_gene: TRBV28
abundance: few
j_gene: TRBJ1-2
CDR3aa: CASSYRRTGSYGYTF
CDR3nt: TGTGCCAGCAGTTATCGCAGGACGGGAAGCTATGGCTACACCTTC

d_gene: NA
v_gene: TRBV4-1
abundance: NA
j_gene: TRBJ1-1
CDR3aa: CASSHSTGMNTEAFF
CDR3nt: TGCGCCAGCAGCCACTCGACAGGCATGAACACTGAAGCTTTCTTT

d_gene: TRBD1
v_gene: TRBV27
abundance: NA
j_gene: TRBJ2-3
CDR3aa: CASSLQGRGLPDTQYF
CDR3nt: TGTGCCAGCAGTTTACAGGGCAGGGGGCTCCCAGATACGCAGTATTTT

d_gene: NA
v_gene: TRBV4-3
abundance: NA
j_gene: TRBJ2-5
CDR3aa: CASSQAGTGTQYF
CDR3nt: TGCGCCAGCAGCCAAGCCGGAACAGGGACCCAGTACTTC

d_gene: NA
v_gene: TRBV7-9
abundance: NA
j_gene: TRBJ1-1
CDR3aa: CASSLDWAQYEAFF
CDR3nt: TGTGCCAGCAGCTTAGACTGGGCCCAGTATGAAGCTTTCTTT

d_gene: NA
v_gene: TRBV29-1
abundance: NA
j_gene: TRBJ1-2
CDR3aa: CSVDEGSRDGYTF
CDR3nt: TGCAGCGTTGACGAGGGATCCCGGGATGGCTACACCTTC

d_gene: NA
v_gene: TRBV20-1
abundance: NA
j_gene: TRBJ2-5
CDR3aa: CSAPGEETQYF
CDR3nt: TGCAGTGCTCCAGGGGAAGAGACCCAGTACTTC

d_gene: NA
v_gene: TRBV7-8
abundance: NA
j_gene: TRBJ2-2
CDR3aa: CASSLDSNTGELFF
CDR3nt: TGTGCCAGCAGCTTGGACAGTAACACCGGGGAGCTGTTTTTT

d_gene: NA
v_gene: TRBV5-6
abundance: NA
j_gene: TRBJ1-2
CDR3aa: CASSLGQGANYGYTF
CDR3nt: TGTGCCAGCAGCTTAGGCCAGGGAGCTAACTATGGCTACACCTTC

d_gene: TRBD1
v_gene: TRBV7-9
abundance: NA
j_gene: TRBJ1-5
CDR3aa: CASSSGGSQPQHF
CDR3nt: TGTGCCAGCAGTTCAGGGGGGAGTCAGCCCCAGCATTTT

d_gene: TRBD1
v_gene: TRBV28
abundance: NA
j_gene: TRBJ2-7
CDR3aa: CASRGTAYEQYF
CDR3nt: TGTGCCAGCAGAGGGACAGCCTACGAGCAGTACTTC

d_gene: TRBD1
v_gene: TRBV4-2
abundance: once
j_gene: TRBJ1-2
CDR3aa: CASSQDEEGAVYGGYTF
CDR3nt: TGTGCCAGCAGCCAAGATGAGGAGGGGGCGGTTTATGGTGGCTACACCTTC

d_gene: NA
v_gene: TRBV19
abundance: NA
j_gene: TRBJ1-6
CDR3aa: CASSPTLFNSPLHF
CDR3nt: TGTGCCAGTAGTCCGACTTTGTTTAATTCACCCCTCCACTTT

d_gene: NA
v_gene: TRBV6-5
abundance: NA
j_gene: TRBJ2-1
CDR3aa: CASSYSDGAGMQFF
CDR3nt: TGTGCCAGCAGTTACTCGGACGGGGCAGGGATGCAGTTCTTC

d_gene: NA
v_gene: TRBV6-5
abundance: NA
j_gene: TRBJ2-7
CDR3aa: CARKWDMYSYEQYF
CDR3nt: TGTGCCAGGAAATGGGACATGTACTCCTACGAGCAGTACTTC

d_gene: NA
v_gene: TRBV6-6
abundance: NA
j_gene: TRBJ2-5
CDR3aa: CASSYSPAGDGETQYF
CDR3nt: TGTGCCAGCAGTTACTCGCCTGCAGGGGACGGAGAGACCCAGTACTTC

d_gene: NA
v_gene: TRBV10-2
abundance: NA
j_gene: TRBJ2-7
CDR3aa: CASSEPTTYRDYEQYF
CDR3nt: TGCGCCAGCAGTGAGCCGACAACCTACAGGGACTACGAGCAGTACTTC

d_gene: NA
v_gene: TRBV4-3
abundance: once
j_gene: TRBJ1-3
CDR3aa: CASSQDRGQSGNTIYF
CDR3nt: TGCGCCAGCAGCCAAGATCGCGGGCAGTCTGGAAACACCATATATTTT

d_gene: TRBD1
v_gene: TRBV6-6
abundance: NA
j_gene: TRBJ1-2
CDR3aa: CASSSDRAANYGYTF
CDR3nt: TGTGCCAGCAGTTCGGACAGGGCGGCTAACTATGGCTACACCTTC

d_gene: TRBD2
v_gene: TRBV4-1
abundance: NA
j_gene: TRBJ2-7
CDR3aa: CASSQGPAGVSSYEQYF
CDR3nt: TGCGCCAGCAGCCAAGGCCCAGCGGGAGTCAGCTCCTACGAGCAGTACTTC